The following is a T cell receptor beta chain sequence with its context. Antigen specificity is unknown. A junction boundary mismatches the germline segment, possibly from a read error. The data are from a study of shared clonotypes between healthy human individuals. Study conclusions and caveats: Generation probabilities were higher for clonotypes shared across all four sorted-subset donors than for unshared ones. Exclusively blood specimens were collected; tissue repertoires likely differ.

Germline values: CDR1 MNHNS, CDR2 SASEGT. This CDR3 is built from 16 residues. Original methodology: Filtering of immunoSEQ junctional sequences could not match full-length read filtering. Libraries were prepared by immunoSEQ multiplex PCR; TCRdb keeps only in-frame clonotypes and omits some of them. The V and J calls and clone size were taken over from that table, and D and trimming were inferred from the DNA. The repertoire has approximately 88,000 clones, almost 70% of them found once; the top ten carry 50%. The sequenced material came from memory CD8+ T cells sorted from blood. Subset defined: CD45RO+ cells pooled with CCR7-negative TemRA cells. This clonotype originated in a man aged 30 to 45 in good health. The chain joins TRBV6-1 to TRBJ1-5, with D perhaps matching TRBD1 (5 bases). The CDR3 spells CAISVGPRGGNQPQHF. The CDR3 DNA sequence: TGTGCCATCAGTGTGGGACCGAGGGGAGGGAATCAGCCCCAGCATTTT.